Reported below is one T cell receptor beta chain. The antigen remains undetermined. Trimming stripped 0 bases from V and 8 bases from J, with 10 bases between. The length of the CDR3 is 13 residues. Germline V gives CDR1 LGHNA, CDR2 YNFKEQ. These data originate in a study of cytomegalovirus exposure and HLA in healthy donors. Study-wide findings and caveats: Being indistinguishable, some V segments were excluded, TRBV6-2 and TRBV6-3 among them. Cytomegalovirus-associated TCR beta chains were listed, numbering around 150. With further analysis later on, most CMV-associated TCR beta chains appeared HLA-restricted. Some public TCRs appeared in many individuals, while most sequences were rare.

The study ran its PCR with 60 Vbeta and 13 Jbeta primers. This table comes from immunoSEQ multiplex PCR, and its TCRdb copy is limited to in-frame clones, with some not included. The sample holds tens of thousands of clones, roughly 69% seen once. The sample taken for sequencing was PBMCs. V is TRBV4-2 and J is TRBJ1-2; D uncertain. This sequence originates from a man aged 50-59 years in good health and CMV-seronegative. CDR3 DNA: TGTGCCAGCAGCCAAGACATAGCACGCGGCTACACCTTC. Amino acid sequence: CASSQDIARGYTF.